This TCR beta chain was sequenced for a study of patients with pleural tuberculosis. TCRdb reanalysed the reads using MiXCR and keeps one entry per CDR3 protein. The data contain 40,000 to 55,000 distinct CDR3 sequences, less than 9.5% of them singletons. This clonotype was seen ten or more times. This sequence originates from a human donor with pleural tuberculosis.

CDR3 coding DNA: TGTGCCACCAGTGACCTCCCTGGGCGGGATTCATACAATGAGCAGTTCTTC. Amino acids: CATSDLPGRDSYNEQFF. The chain links TRBV24-1 to TRBJ2-1, with TRBD2 as a possible D gene (6 bases). Germline CDR1 is KGHDR and CDR2 is SFDVKD. This CDR3 comprises 17 residues. V was shortened by 4 bases and J by 4 bases, with 19 bases between the two germline ends.